The clone carrying this T cell receptor (beta chain) was picked up many times. The target antigen is unknown. The donors, healthy Caucasians from Russia, were aged about 6 to 95. The data were taken from a study of blood T cells in healthy people across ages. About the study: Every two T cells gave about one barcoded beta molecule via template switching.

Through a sample-barcoded 5' primer and a J-beta primer mix, a second PCR was run for roughly 7 to 12 cycles. A 12-random-nucleotide template-switch adaptor tagged each cDNA molecule. TCRdb independently ran MiXCR on the 5' RACE reads; one entry per CDR3 protein. The sample includes under 850,000 distinct CDR3 sequences, roughly 40% of them seen just once. Study-wide findings and caveats: The CMV status of each donor remained undetermined, and this could have confounded shifts in expanded clonotypes.

The germline V gene encodes CDR1 SEHNR and CDR2 FQNEAQ (reference sequence). This CDR3 is 15 amino acids long. V gave up 6 bases and J gave up 0 bases; unmatched junction bases: 5. J is TRBJ2-1 and V is TRBV7-9, with 7 nucleotides matching TRBD1. The sequence came from a man between 18 and 35 years old in good health. Sequencing input: blood. The CDR3 region is CASSSDRVSYNEQFF. CDR3 coding DNA: TGTGCCAGCAGTTCAGACAGGGTCTCCTACAATGAGCAGTTCTTC.